Listed below are T cell receptor beta chains from one sample, sequenced in a study of neurological immune-mediated disorders. From the 5' RACE reads, TCRdb called clonotypes with MiXCR, one entry per CDR3 protein. The table shows fewer than 20,000 distinct CDR3 sequences, with roughly 15% occurring only once. Sample: PBMCs. The source is a man between 60 and 70 years old with HTLV-1-associated myelopathy (HAM/TSP). Each CDR3 is given with its conserved first and last residue. A D gene is named only where the DNA matches it firmly. Clone size is given for some rows only: seen once, a few or many times, or a class if the clone is expanded.

j_call clone_size v_call d_call cdr3_aa cdr3_nt
TRBJ2-5 many TRBV10-3 TRBD2 CAISDSTSGETQYF TGTGCCATCAGTGACTCAACTAGCGGGGAGACCCAGTACTTC
TRBJ1-6 many TRBV5-6 TRBD1 CASSSPPGTGNSPLHF TGTGCCAGCAGCTCCCCACCGGGGACAGGGAATTCACCCCTCCACTTT
TRBJ2-5 many TRBV20-1 NA CSASLAGGEETQYF TGCAGTGCTAGTTTGGCAGGGGGGGAAGAGACCCAGTACTTC
TRBJ1-1 many TRBV7-9 TRBD1 CASSSQGDTEAFF TGTGCCAGCAGCTCACAGGGGGACACTGAAGCTTTCTTT
TRBJ1-6 many TRBV28 NA CASTLDGGYSPLHF TGTGCCAGCACCTTGGACGGCGGCTATTCACCCCTCCACTTT
TRBJ2-5 many TRBV9 NA CASSATRRTQETQYF TGTGCCAGCAGCGCGACTAGGAGGACCCAAGAGACCCAGTACTTC
TRBJ1-2 many TRBV12-3/TRBV12-4 NA CASSLKGLYYGYTF TGTGCCAGCAGTTTGAAGGGGTTGTACTATGGCTACACCTTC
TRBJ1-2 NA TRBV20-1 NA CSALEAYTF TGCAGTGCACTCGAAGCCTACACCTTC
TRBJ2-5 many TRBV7-3 TRBD2 CASSPGLAGEYQETQYF TGTGCCAGCAGCCCGGGACTAGCGGGGGAGTACCAAGAGACCCAGTACTTC
TRBJ2-5 many TRBV7-9 NA CASSFYSEETQYF TGTGCCAGCAGCTTTTACAGTGAAGAGACCCAGTACTTC
TRBJ2-2 many TRBV3-1 NA CASNRRQGLGRELFF TGTGCCAGCAATCGGCGTCAGGGGCTTGGCCGGGAGCTGTTTTTT
TRBJ2-5 many TRBV7-3 TRBD1 CASSLSGTEETQYF TGTGCCAGCAGTCTCTCGGGGACAGAAGAGACCCAGTACTTC
TRBJ2-7 medium-sized TRBV7-3 NA CASSRTGTSNEQYF TGTGCCAGCAGCCGTACCGGGACTTCGAACGAGCAGTACTTC
TRBJ2-1 many TRBV7-2 NA CASSAGRRVENEQFF TGTGCCAGCAGCGCCGGCCGAAGGGTTGAAAATGAGCAGTTCTTC
TRBJ1-2 many TRBV7-8 NA CASSPTPQGDGYTF TGTGCCAGCAGCCCAACCCCACAGGGCGATGGCTACACCTTC
TRBJ2-3 many TRBV4-3 NA CASSQEPRSTDTQYF TGCGCCAGCAGCCAAGAACCGCGGAGCACAGATACGCAGTATTTT
TRBJ2-1 many TRBV29-1 TRBD2 CSVTSGYNGQFF TGCAGCGTTACTAGCGGGTACAATGGGCAGTTCTTC
TRBJ1-6 many TRBV7-2 NA CASSSSSPLHF TGTGCCAGCAGCTCGTCTTCACCCCTCCACTTT
TRBJ1-5 many TRBV6-2/TRBV6-3 NA CASSYSNRGIQGNQPQHF TGTGCCAGCAGTTACTCGAATCGCGGCATACAGGGCAATCAGCCCCAGCATTTT
TRBJ2-1 many TRBV3-1 TRBD1 CASSHQGDRVGNEQFF TGTGCCAGCAGCCACCAGGGGGACAGGGTGGGCAATGAGCAGTTCTTC
TRBJ1-5 many TRBV29-1 NA CSVQSGSAQHF TGCAGCGTCCAATCCGGTTCGGCCCAGCATTTT
TRBJ1-1 medium-sized TRBV5-1 NA CASSLSGVDTEAFF TGCGCCAGCAGCTTGTCAGGGGTGGACACTGAAGCTTTCTTT
TRBJ2-1 many TRBV20-1 NA CSAAPSSGPEQFF TGCAGTGCTGCGCCCTCCTCGGGTCCTGAGCAGTTCTTC
TRBJ2-3 many TRBV20-1 TRBD2 CSADKGQRGGIIDTQYF TGCAGTGCCGACAAAGGTCAACGGGGGGGCATTATAGATACGCAGTATTTT
TRBJ2-7 many TRBV30 NA CAWTPKGGYEQYF TGTGCCTGGACTCCTAAGGGGGGCTACGAGCAGTACTTC
TRBJ1-5 NA TRBV2 NA CASSEGRGNQPQYF TGTGCCAGCAGTGAAGGCAGGGGCAATCAGCCCCAGTATTTC
TRBJ2-5 many TRBV7-9 NA CASSLGMGAGEETQYF TGTGCCAGCAGCTTAGGGATGGGGGCCGGAGAAGAGACCCAGTACTTC
TRBJ2-2 many TRBV5-1 NA CASSSAGYGGELFF TGCGCCAGCAGCTCGGCGGGGTATGGCGGGGAGCTGTTTTTT
TRBJ1-3 many TRBV15 NA CATSRDPGFSGNTIYF TGTGCCACCAGCAGGGACCCAGGGTTCTCTGGAAACACCATATATTTT
TRBJ2-6 many TRBV5-1 NA CASSLARPDSGANVLTF TGCGCCAGCAGCTTGGCCCGACCGGACTCTGGGGCCAACGTCCTGACTTTC
TRBJ2-5 many TRBV5-1 NA CASSLGTHQETQYF TGCGCCAGCAGCCTCGGGACGCATCAAGAGACCCAGTACTTC
TRBJ2-3 many TRBV4-3 TRBD2 CASSQDPFAAGGADTQYF TGCGCCAGCAGCCAAGATCCATTTGCAGCGGGGGGGGCAGATACGCAGTATTTT
TRBJ1-6 many TRBV4-1 NA CASSLSDSPLHF TGCGCCAGCAGCCTGTCGGATTCACCCCTCCACTTT
TRBJ1-2 many TRBV4-2 NA CASSHNRDSGEVWGYTF TGTGCCAGCAGCCACAACAGGGATTCAGGGGAAGTATGGGGCTACACCTTC
TRBJ2-1 many TRBV20-1 NA CSAQLRSSYNEQFF TGCAGTGCCCAACTCCGGAGCTCCTACAATGAGCAGTTCTTC
TRBJ2-7 many TRBV3-1 NA CASSQFVGPYEQYF TGTGCCAGCAGCCAGTTTGTTGGGCCCTACGAGCAGTACTTC
TRBJ1-6 many TRBV12-3/TRBV12-4 TRBD1 CASSRTGDNSPLHF TGTGCCAGCAGCCGAACAGGGGATAATTCACCCCTCCACTTT
TRBJ2-2 many TRBV28 TRBD1 CASSTRGPGELFF TGTGCCAGCAGCACCAGGGGGCCCGGGGAGCTGTTTTTT
TRBJ2-3 many TRBV5-1 TRBD2 CASSLAGAHTDTQYF TGCGCCAGCAGCTTAGCGGGGGCACACACAGATACGCAGTATTTT
TRBJ2-5 many TRBV7-8 NA CASSQDRDGWTQYF TGTGCCAGCAGCCAGGACCGGGACGGGTGGACCCAGTACTTC
TRBJ2-1 many TRBV7-2 NA CASSQGLVGEQFF TGTGCCAGCAGCCAGGGGTTAGTCGGTGAGCAGTTCTTC
TRBJ2-3 many TRBV6-4 NA CASSASSGAVDTQYF TGTGCCAGCAGTGCGTCGTCGGGGGCGGTAGATACGCAGTATTTT